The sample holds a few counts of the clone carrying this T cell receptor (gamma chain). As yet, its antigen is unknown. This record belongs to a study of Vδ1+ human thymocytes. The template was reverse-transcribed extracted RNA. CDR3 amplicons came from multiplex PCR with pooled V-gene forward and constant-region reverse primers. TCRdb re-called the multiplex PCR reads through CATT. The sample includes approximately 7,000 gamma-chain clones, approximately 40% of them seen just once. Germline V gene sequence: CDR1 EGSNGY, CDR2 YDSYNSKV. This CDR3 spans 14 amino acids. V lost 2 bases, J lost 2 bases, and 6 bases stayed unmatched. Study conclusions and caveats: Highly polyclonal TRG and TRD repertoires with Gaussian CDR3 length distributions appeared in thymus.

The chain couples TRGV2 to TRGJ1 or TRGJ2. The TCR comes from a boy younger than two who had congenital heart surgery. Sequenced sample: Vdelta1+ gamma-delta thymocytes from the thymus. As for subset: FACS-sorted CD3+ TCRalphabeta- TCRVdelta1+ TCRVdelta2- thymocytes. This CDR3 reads CATWDVKDYYKKLF. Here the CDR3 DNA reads TGTGCCACCTGGGACGTAAAAGATTATTATAAGAAACTCTTT.